A selection of T cell receptor beta chains follows, all from one sample in a study of somatic mutations in cytotoxic T cells in rheumatoid arthritis. The protocol was immunoSEQ multiplex PCR, while the TCRdb copy is restricted to in-frame clones and leaves out a portion. This sample has approximately 12,000 clones, with about 80% found just once. The sample taken for sequencing was CD8+ T cells sorted from blood. The receptors originated from a man in his forties or fifties in good health. The CDR3 runs from the conserved cysteine through the conserved F or W. D genes are given only for firm matches. Expanded clones get a size class; other rows say once, few or many, or leave the size out.

TRBV29-1,TRBD1,TRBJ2-1,few,CSVDPPAGGNYEQFF
TRBV7-2,TRBD2,TRBJ2-1,NA,CASSLAEEREGPSLYNEQFF
TRBV5-1,NA,TRBJ1-1,once,CASSLEEGTNTEAFF
TRBV5-1,NA,TRBJ2-1,NA,CASSADYLLGNEQFF
TRBV28,TRBD2,TRBJ2-3,NA,CASSLSPAAGERDTQYF
TRBV28,NA,TRBJ2-2,NA,CASSLSGGGPTGELFF
TRBV18,NA,TRBJ2-2,NA,CASSDSGELFF
TRBV6-5,TRBD1,TRBJ1-4,few,CASRFRGRAEKLFF
TRBV7-2,NA,TRBJ1-2,NA,CASGKHIREDGYTF
TRBV7-6,TRBD2,TRBJ2-2,NA,CAIPSGANTGELFF
TRBV11-2,NA,TRBJ1-2,NA,CASSLVGGNYGYTF
TRBV4-1,NA,TRBJ1-4,NA,CASSWTVTNEKLFF
TRBV5-6,NA,TRBJ2-7,few,CASSTRTAEQYF
TRBV5-1,TRBD1,TRBJ2-2,NA,CASSTTGVFAGELFF
TRBV13,TRBD1,TRBJ2-1,NA,CASSTDRDPVGSYNEQFF
TRBV11-3,NA,TRBJ1-1,once,CASVPEGRQNTEAFF
TRBV2,NA,TRBJ1-1,few,CASKEDGGRDTEAFF
TRBV7-9,TRBD1,TRBJ2-3,NA,CASSLRQGWTDTQYF
TRBV2,TRBD1,TRBJ1-1,NA,CASTGTENTEAFF
TRBV7-9,NA,TRBJ2-7,NA,CASSSDYRPYEQYF
TRBV10-3,NA,TRBJ2-2,NA,CAQRTNTGELFF
TRBV5-1,TRBD1,TRBJ2-7,NA,CASSTYRDSYEQYF
TRBV5-6,NA,TRBJ2-5,NA,CASSLEASETQYF
TRBV30,TRBD2,TRBJ2-5,NA,CAWTRTSVQETQYF
TRBV6-6,TRBD2,TRBJ2-1,NA,CASTFFPGGLNEQFF
TRBV7-8,NA,TRBJ2-1,once,CASSREPEQFF
TRBV9,NA,TRBJ1-4,NA,CASSVEGSANEKLFF
TRBV6-4,NA,TRBJ2-3,NA,CASSDSAGSTDTQYF
TRBV27,TRBD1,TRBJ2-7,NA,CASNKRHRGPYEQYF
TRBV2,NA,TRBJ1-2,few,CASTYLGYTF
TRBV7-9,NA,TRBJ2-5,NA,CASSLGPGRGKTQYF
TRBV6-5,TRBD1,TRBJ2-7,NA,CASSTGQGVSYEQYF
TRBV7-6,NA,TRBJ2-3,NA,CASSLTGSTDTQYF
TRBV27,NA,TRBJ1-5,NA,CASSPLRQGTYSNQPQHF
TRBV7-8,NA,TRBJ2-5,NA,CASSLGQNQETQYF
TRBV5-4,TRBD2,TRBJ2-5,once,CASSLGEGWGQETQYF
TRBV27,NA,TRBJ2-2,NA,CASSFGGTGELFF
TRBV4-1,NA,TRBJ1-5,few,CASSQVGGGAQPQHF
TRBV27,NA,TRBJ1-2,NA,CASKNWGSSYTF
TRBV11-2,NA,TRBJ1-6,NA,CASSLGGGLNSPLHF
TRBV27,TRBD1,TRBJ1-1,once,CASSLYLGQGGTEAFF
TRBV7-9,NA,TRBJ1-2,NA,CASSLANRDGYTF
TRBV4-3,NA,TRBJ1-1,NA,CASSQDGATENTEAFF
TRBV6-5,NA,TRBJ1-3,NA,CASSYEGWRGGNTIYF
TRBV4-3,NA,TRBJ2-7,NA,CASSQDPGNYEQYF
TRBV25-1,NA,TRBJ1-6,NA,CASSGDTRSSYNSPLHF
TRBV5-5,NA,TRBJ2-1,NA,CASSPSNEQFF
TRBV7-8,NA,TRBJ1-1,NA,CASSSPGAGRLNTEAFF
TRBV27,TRBD1,TRBJ2-2,NA,CASSSATGLETGELFF
TRBV6-5,NA,TRBJ1-1,NA,CASRPTDSSGTEAFF
TRBV7-9,NA,TRBJ2-3,NA,CASSSSYRALNRNTQYF
TRBV27,TRBD1,TRBJ1-2,few,CASSPLLDRGHYGYTF
TRBV10-3,TRBD1,TRBJ2-1,NA,CAISGTGQGFDNEQFF
TRBV5-6,NA,TRBJ1-1,NA,CASSSGRVEAFF